This T cell receptor beta chain was captured by sequencing in a study of Graves' ophthalmopathy and Graves' hyperthyroidism. Points from the study as a whole: The model forecast ophthalmopathy progression, reaching 60% to 71% sensitivity and around 73% specificity. Blood also carried most expanded thyroid clonotypes exceeding 0.001 frequency.

The V gene's germline CDR1 is ENHRY and CDR2 SYGVKD. The CDR3 contains 11 residues. Trimming cost V 11 bases and J 0 bases, with 8 bases left between them. For repertoire sequencing, the TCR beta CDR3 regions were amplified from RNA transcripts. A first-round RT-PCR used HTBI primers, followed by a second-round multiplex PCR. One entry per CDR3 protein, called by TCRdb with MiXCR from the multiplex PCR reads. The sample has fewer than 400,000 distinct CDR3 sequences, approximately 20% seen once. This clonotype was seen repeatedly, ten times or more. As yet, its antigen is unknown. The origin of this receptor is a woman younger than 35 with Graves' ophthalmopathy. V gene TRBV10-3 combines with J gene TRBJ2-7; perhaps TRBD2 as D (5 bases). Sequencing was performed on peripheral blood. This chain's CDR3 is CASGSSYEQYF. DNA of the CDR3: TGTGCCTCTGGGAGCTCCTACGAGCAGTACTTC.